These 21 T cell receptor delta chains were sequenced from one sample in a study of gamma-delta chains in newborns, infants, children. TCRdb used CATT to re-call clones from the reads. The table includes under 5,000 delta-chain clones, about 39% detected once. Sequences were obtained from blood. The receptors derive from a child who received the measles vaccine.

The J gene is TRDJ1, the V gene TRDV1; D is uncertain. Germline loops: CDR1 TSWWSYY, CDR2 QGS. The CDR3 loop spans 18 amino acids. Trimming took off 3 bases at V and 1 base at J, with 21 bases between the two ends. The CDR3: CALGEASSFKECTDKLIF. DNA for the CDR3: TGTGCTCTTGGGGAGGCCTCTTCGTTTAAGGAGTGCACCGATAAACTCATCTTT.

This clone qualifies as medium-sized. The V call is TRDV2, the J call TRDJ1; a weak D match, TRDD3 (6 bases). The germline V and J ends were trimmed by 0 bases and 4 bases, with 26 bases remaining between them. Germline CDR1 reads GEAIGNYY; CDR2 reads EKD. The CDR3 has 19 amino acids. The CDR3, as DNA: TGTGCCTGTGACACCGTTGTACTGGGCTCGACGGGGGGAGGCGATAAACTCATCTTT. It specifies CACDTVVLGSTGGGDKLIF.

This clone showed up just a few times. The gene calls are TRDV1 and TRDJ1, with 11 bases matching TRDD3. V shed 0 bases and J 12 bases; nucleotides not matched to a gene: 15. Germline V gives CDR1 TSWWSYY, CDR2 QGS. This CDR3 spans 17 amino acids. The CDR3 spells CALGELWTYLGDTEIIF. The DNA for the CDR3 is TGTGCTCTTGGGGAACTTTGGACCTACCTGGGGGATACTGAGATCATCTTT.

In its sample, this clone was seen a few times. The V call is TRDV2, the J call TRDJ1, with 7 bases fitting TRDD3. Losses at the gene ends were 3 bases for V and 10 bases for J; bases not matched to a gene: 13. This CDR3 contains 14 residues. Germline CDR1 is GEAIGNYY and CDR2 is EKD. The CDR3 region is CACDPMGDGAGLIF. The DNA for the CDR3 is TGTGCCTGTGACCCAATGGGGGACGGGGCAGGACTCATCTTT.

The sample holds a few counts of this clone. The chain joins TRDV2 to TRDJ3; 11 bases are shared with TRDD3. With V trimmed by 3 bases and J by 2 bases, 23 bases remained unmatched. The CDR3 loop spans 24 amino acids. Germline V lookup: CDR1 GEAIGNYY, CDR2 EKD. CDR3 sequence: CACDSSTVLGDIPAGTWDTRQMFF. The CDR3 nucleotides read TGTGCCTGTGACTCTTCCACCGTACTGGGGGATATTCCGGCGGGGACCTGGGACACCCGACAGATGTTTTTC.

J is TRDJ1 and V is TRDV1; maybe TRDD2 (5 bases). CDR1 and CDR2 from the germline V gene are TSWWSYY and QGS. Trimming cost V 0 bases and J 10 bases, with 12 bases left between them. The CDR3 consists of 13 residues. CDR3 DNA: TGTGCTCTTGGGGAACTAGCCTACGGCCGACTCATCTTT. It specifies CALGELAYGRLIF.

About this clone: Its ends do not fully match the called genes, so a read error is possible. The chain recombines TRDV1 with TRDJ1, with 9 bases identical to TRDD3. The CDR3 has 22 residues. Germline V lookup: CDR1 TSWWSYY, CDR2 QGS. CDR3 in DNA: TGTGCTCTTGGGGTTGGGTGGGATACGGCTGGGGGATTGCCTCTGTACACCGGTAAACTCATCTTT. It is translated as CALGVGWDTAGGLPLYTGKLIF.

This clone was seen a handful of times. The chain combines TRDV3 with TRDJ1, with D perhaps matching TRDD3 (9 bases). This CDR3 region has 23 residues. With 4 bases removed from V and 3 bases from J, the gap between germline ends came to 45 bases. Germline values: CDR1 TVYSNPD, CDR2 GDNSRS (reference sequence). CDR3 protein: CASPSFLSASGGSALPLPDKLIF. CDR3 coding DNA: TGTGCCTCTCCCTCCTTCCTATCCGCGTCTGGGGGATCAGCCCTACCCCTTCCCGATAAACTCATCTTT.

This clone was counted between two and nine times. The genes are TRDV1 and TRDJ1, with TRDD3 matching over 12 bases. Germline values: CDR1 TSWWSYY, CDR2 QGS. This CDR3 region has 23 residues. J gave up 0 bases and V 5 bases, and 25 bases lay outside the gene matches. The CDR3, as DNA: TGTGCTCTTGGGAACTGCAGGACCCCTCATGTACTGGGGGATACCCCGTACACCGATAAACTCATCTTT. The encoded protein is CALGNCRTPHVLGDTPYTDKLIF.

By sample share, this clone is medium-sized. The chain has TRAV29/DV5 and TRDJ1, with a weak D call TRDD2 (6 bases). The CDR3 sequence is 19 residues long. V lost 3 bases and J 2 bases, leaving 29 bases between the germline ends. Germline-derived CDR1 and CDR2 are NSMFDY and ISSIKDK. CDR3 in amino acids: CAAILRRGSFSQETDKLIF. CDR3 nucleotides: TGTGCAGCAATCCTACGAAGGGGGTCCTTCTCGCAAGAGACCGATAAACTCATCTTT.

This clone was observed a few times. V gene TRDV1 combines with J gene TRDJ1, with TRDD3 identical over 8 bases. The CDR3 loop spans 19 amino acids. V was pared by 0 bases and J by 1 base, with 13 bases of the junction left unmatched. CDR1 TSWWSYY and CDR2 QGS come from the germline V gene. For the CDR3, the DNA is TGTGCTCTTGGGGAACTATTTTATTGGTACTGGGGGCTCACCGATAAACTCATCTTT. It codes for CALGELFYWYWGLTDKLIF.

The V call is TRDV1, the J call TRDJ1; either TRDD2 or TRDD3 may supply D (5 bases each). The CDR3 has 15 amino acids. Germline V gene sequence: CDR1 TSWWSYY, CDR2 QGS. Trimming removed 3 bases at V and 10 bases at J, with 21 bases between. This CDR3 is CALGDKVFRRGSLIF. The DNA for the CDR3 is TGTGCTCTTGGGGACAAAGTCTTCCGCCGGGGGTCACTCATCTTT.

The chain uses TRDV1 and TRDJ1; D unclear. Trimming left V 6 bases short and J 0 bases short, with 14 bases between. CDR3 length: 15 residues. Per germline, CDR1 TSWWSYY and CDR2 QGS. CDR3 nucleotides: TGTGCTCTTGGCGGAACAACCAAGTACACCGATAAACTCATCTTT. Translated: CALGGTTKYTDKLIF.

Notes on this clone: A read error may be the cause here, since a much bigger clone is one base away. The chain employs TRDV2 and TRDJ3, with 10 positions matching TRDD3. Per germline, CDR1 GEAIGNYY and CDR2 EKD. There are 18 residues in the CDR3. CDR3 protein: CACGTGGYGSWDTRQMFF. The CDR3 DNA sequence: TGTGCCTGTGGCACCGGGGGATACGGGTCCTGGGACACCCGACAGATGTTTTTC.

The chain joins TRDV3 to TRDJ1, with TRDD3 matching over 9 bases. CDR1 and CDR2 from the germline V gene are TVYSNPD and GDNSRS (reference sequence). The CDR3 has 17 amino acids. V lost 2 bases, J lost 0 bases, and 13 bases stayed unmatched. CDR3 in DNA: TGTGCCTTTCGCGAGGGGTACTGGGGGACGTACACCGATAAACTCATCTTT. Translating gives CAFREGYWGTYTDKLIF.

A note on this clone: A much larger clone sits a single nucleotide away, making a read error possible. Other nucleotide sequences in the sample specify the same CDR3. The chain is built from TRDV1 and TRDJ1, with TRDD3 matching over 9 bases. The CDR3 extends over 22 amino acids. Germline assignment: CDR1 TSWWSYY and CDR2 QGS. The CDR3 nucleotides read TGTGCTCTTGGGGAACCCCGCCTTCCTCCTTACTGGGGGAGAAGGTACACCGATAAACTTATCTTT. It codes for CALGEPRLPPYWGRRYTDKLIF.

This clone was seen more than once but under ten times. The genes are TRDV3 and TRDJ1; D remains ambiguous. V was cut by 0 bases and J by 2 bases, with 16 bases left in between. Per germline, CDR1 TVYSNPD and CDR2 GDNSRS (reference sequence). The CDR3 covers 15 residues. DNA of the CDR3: TGTGCCTTTAGGGCCTCCTCCCCCAATACCGATAAACTCATCTTT. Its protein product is CAFRASSPNTDKLIF.

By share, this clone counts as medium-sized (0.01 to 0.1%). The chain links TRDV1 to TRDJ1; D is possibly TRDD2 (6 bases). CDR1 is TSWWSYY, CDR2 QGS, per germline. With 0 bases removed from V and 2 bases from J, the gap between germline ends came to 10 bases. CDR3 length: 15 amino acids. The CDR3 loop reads CALGELSFPTDKLIF. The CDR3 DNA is TGTGCTCTTGGGGAACTGTCCTTCCCAACCGATAAACTCATCTTT.

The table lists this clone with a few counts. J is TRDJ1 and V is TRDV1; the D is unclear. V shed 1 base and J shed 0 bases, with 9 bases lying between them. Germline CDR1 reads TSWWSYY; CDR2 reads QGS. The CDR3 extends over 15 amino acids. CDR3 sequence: CALGEPWRDTDKLIF. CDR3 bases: TGTGCTCTTGGGGAACCATGGCGGGACACCGATAAACTCATCTTT.

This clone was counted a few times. Written as DNA, the CDR3 is TGTGCTCTTGGGGAGGGGCCTTCCCTCCCCCGACTGGGGGATACGCACCCCAGGTACACCGATAAACTCATCTTT. Amino acids: CALGEGPSLPRLGDTHPRYTDKLIF. V usage is TRDV1 and J usage is TRDJ1, with 13 positions matching TRDD3. There are 25 residues in the CDR3. Trimming took 3 bases from V and 0 from J; bases not matched to a gene: 28. Germline V gives CDR1 TSWWSYY, CDR2 QGS.

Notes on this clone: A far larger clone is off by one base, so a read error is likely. This chain's CDR3 is CALGGAPWDTDKLIF. The CDR3 nucleotides are TGTGCTCTTGGGGGAGCGCCCTGGGACACCGATAAACTCATCTTT. This chain uses TRDV1 with TRDJ1, with D perhaps TRDD3 (5 bases). V was clipped by 4 bases and J by 0 bases, with 12 bases between them. The CDR3 runs to 15 residues. CDR1 TSWWSYY and CDR2 QGS come from the germline V gene.